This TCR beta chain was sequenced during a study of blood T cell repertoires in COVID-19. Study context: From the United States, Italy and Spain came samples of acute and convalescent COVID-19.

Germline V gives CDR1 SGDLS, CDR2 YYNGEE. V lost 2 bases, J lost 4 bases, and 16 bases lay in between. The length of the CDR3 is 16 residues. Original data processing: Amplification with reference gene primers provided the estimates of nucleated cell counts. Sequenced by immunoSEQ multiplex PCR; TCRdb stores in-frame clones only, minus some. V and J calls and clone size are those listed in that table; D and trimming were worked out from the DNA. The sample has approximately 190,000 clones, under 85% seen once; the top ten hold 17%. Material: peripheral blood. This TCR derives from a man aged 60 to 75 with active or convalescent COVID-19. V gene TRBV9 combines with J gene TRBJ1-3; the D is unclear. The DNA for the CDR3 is TGTGCCAGCAGCGTTGGACTTCCTGATATCGGAAACACCATATATTTT. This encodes CASSVGLPDIGNTIYF.